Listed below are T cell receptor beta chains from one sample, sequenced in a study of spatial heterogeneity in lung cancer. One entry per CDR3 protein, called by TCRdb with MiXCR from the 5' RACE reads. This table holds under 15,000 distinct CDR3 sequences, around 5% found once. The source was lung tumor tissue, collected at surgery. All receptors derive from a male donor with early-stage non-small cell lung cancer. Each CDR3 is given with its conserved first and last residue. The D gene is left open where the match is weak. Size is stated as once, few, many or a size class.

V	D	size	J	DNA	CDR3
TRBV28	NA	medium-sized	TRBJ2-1	TGTGCCAGCAGTTTATGGCCGGGAATGAACAATGAGCAGTTCTTC	CASSLWPGMNNEQFF
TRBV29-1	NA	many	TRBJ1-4	TGCAGCGTTCTGCCGCTAACAACTAATGAAAAACTGTTTTTT	CSVLPLTTNEKLFF
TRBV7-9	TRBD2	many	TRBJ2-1	TGTGCCAGCAGCTCCCTAGCGGGAGGGCCTCGGTCCTACAATGAGCAGTTCTTC	CASSSLAGGPRSYNEQFF
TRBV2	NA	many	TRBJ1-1	TGTGCCAGCAGTGAAGCGGGCTTCTACGCTGAAGCTTTCTTT	CASSEAGFYAEAFF
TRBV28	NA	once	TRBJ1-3	TGTGCCAGCAGTTTGAGACCTTCCTCTTATGGAAACACCATATATTTT	CASSLRPSSYGNTIYF
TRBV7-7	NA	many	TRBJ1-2	TGTGCTAGCAGCCCCAGTACGGGAGGCTACACCTTC	CASSPSTGGYTF
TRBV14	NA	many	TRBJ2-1	TGTGCCAGCAGCTGGGGTCCGGGAGAGCAGTTCTTC	CASSWGPGEQFF
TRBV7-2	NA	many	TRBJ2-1	TGTGCCAGCAGCCCCCGTTGGACAAGCAATGAGCAGTTCTTC	CASSPRWTSNEQFF
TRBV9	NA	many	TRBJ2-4	TGTGCCAGCAGCGTAGGATTAGAGCGTTCGAACATTCAGTACTTC	CASSVGLERSNIQYF
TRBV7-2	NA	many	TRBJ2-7	TGTGCCAGCAGCTTAGCGGGACGCGAATACGAGCAGTACTTC	CASSLAGREYEQYF
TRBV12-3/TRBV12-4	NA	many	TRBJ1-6	TGTGCCAGCACTGGGACTCAGAATTCACCCCTCCACTTT	CASTGTQNSPLHF
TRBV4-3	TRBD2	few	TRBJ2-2	TGCGCCAGCAGCGCCCGACTAGCGGGGAGGGTTGGGGAGCTGTTTTTT	CASSARLAGRVGELFF
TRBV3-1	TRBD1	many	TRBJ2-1	TGTGCCAGCAGCCAGGACAGGGGGGCTTACAATGAGCAGTTCTTC	CASSQDRGAYNEQFF
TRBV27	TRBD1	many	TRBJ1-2	TGTGCCAGCAGTTTAGGATACAGGGGCGGTGGCTACACCTTC	CASSLGYRGGGYTF
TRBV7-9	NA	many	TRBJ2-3	TGTGCCAGCAGCTTAGGTGGACAGTACACAGATACGCAGTATTTT	CASSLGGQYTDTQYF
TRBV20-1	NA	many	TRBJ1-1	TGCAGTGCTAGAAGACTGGTACCTGAAGCTTTCTTT	CSARRLVPEAFF